The T cell receptor (beta chain) under discussion was sequenced for a study of CD4+ T cells in melanoma (dated by TCRdb to between 2021 and 2022). As for the study more broadly: The study examined neoantigen-specific CD4+ T cells in human melanoma.

Libraries were constructed by the immunoSEQ multiplex PCR assay. TCRdb re-hosts the immuneACCESS table, in-frame sequences only. Its copies lack some clones; in the studies checked, an unresolved V gene accounts for under half of them, and the cause for the rest is not known. Counted in this sample were about 140,000 clones; over 90% of them appeared once. Clones ranked in the top ten supply 1.5% of the sample. The donors were melanoma patients. Results the study describes overall, beyond this receptor: According to the report, neoantigen-specific CD4+ T cells in melanoma displayed diverse differentiation states. The report described a correlation between neoantigen-specific CD4+ T cells and the function of CD8+ T cells, macrophages and B cells.

V is shortened by 2 bases, J by 4 bases, and the region joining them spans 8 bases. From cysteine to phenylalanine, the CDR3 is 13 amino acids long. The sequence is cut down to CDR3 DNA, 39 bases in frame from base 1. The germline V gene yields MNHEY for CDR1 and SVGAGI for CDR2. In the case of this clone: What this receptor recognizes is not known. No much larger clone exists at a distance of one base, and base qualities are not known.

The chain is assembled from TRBV6-5 and TRBJ1-2; the D gene is unclear. This sequence originates from a human donor with melanoma. The nucleotides are TGTGCCAGCAGTTACAAGGGCACCTATGGCTACACCTTC. Its translation reads: CASSYKGTYGYTF.